These T cell receptor beta chains were read from a single sample in a study of CD8 T cells in Susac syndrome. MiXCR, run by TCRdb on the immunoSEQ multiplex PCR reads, gives a single entry per CDR3 protein. The sample records about 200,000 distinct CDR3 sequences, more than 90% being singletons. The sequenced sample was CD4+ T cells from PBMCs. The origin of the receptors is a human donor with multiple sclerosis. Each CDR3 is given with its conserved first and last residue. D genes are given only for firm matches. A clone size is listed for some rows: how often the clone was seen (once, few, many), or a class if it is expanded.

TRBJ2-7 . TRBV4-1 TRBD1 TGCGCCAGCAGCCACCACGGGACAGGGGCCTACGAGCAGTACTTC CASSHHGTGAYEQYF
TRBJ2-5 . TRBV2 TRBD1 TGTGCCAGCAGTTCCGGGACAGGGGTGGAGACCCAGTACTTC CASSSGTGVETQYF
TRBJ1-1 . TRBV14 TRBD1 TGTGCCAGCAGCCAAGATGGGGACAGGGGGATGAACACTGAAGCTTTCTTT CASSQDGDRGMNTEAFF
TRBJ2-7 . TRBV12-3/TRBV12-4 . TGTGCCAGCAGTTCCAACAGACAGGTCACCTACGAGCAGTACTTC CASSSNRQVTYEQYF
TRBJ1-5 . TRBV15 . TGTGCCACCAGCAGAGATACTTTGGGGAATCAGCCCCAGCATTTT CATSRDTLGNQPQHF
TRBJ2-3 few TRBV3-1 TRBD1 TGTGCCAGCAGTCGACAGGGGGAAGATACGCAGTATTTT CASSRQGEDTQYF
TRBJ1-6 . TRBV28 TRBD1 TGTGCCAGCAGTTGGGACAGGGTAGATTCACCCCTCCACTTT CASSWDRVDSPLHF
TRBJ1-5 . TRBV9 . TGTGCCAGCCCCTCACCCCAGCATTTT CASPSPQHF
TRBJ2-3 . TRBV3-1 . TGTGCCAGCAGCCAAGAAGGCCTATTAGATACGCAGTATTTT CASSQEGLLDTQYF
TRBJ2-6 . TRBV15 . TGTGCCACCAGCCGCGGGGAATCTGGGGCCAACGTCCTGACTTTC CATSRGESGANVLTF
TRBJ1-2 . TRBV3-1 . TGTGCCAGCAGCCCAATGGGTGGAGGCTACACCTTC CASSPMGGGYTF
TRBJ1-2 . TRBV2 TRBD1 TGTGCCAGGAAACCACAGGGGGCGGGTGGCTACACCTTC CARKPQGAGGYTF
TRBJ2-7 . TRBV29-1 . TGCAGCGTTCTAGTCAGCGAGCAGTACTTC CSVLVSEQYF
TRBJ2-3 . TRBV6-1 . TGTGCCAGCACTCGACTAGGAAAAGCCCTCACAGATACGCAGTATTTT CASTRLGKALTDTQYF
TRBJ2-1 . TRBV5-1 TRBD2 TGCGCCAGCAGCGCTGGACTAGCGGTGAACAATGAGCAGTTCTTC CASSAGLAVNNEQFF
TRBJ2-3 few TRBV11-2 TRBD2 TGTGCCAGCAGCTTAACTAGCGGCCTCACAGATACGCAGTATTTT CASSLTSGLTDTQYF
TRBJ2-3 . TRBV30 TRBD2 TGTGCCTGGAGTGAGGGAGTAGCGGGAGGGATCGGCACAGATACGCAGTATTTT CAWSEGVAGGIGTDTQYF
TRBJ1-5 . TRBV6-2/TRBV6-3 . TGTGCCAGCAGTTCCCATTACGGCAATCAGCCCCAGCATTTT CASSSHYGNQPQHF
TRBJ2-3 . TRBV3-1 . TGTGCCAGCAGCCAAGTCTTAGGAGGAGATACGCAGTATTTT CASSQVLGGDTQYF
TRBJ2-7 . TRBV12-3/TRBV12-4 . TGTGCCAGCAGTCCCAGTTTGGGCCCCTACGAGCAGTACTTC CASSPSLGPYEQYF
TRBJ1-2 . TRBV6-5 . TGTGCCAGCAGCGACAGGACCAACTATGGCTACACCTTC CASSDRTNYGYTF
TRBJ1-1 once TRBV29-1 . TGCAGCGTTAAGGGGAATAGGAACACTGAAGCTTTCTTT CSVKGNRNTEAFF
TRBJ2-7 . TRBV6-5 TRBD1 TGTGCCAGCAGTAAAACTTGGGACAGGGTTTTCGAGCAGTACTTC CASSKTWDRVFEQYF
TRBJ2-4 . TRBV24-1 TRBD1 TGTGCCACCAGTGATTCGGGACAGGGGCCGAAAAACATTCAGTACTTC CATSDSGQGPKNIQYF
TRBJ2-7 . TRBV20-1 TRBD2 TGCAGTGCTAGACCATTAAGCGGGGCAGCCTCCTACGAGCAGTACTTC CSARPLSGAASYEQYF
TRBJ2-3 . TRBV15 TRBD2 TGTGCCACCAGCAGAGATCTAGCGGGGACAGATACGCAGTATTTT CATSRDLAGTDTQYF
TRBJ2-7 . TRBV5-4 TRBD1 TGTGCCAGCAGCTTGGTGGGACAGACCATTCGGGAGCAGTACTTC CASSLVGQTIREQYF
TRBJ2-1 once TRBV12-3/TRBV12-4 TRBD2 TGTGCCAGCAGGGGACTAGCGGGAGGTCTTCGTCAGTTCTTC CASRGLAGGLRQFF
TRBJ2-3 once TRBV30 . TGTGCCTTGGCCCACATAGCGGCAGATACGCAGTATTTT CALAHIAADTQYF
TRBJ2-7 . TRBV9 TRBD2 TGTGCCAGCAGCGTAACTAGCGGCACCTTCGGCGAGCAGTACTTC CASSVTSGTFGEQYF
TRBJ1-6 . TRBV27 TRBD1 TGTGCCAGCAGTTGGGGGGACAGGGTCGATTCACCCCTCCACTTT CASSWGDRVDSPLHF
TRBJ1-6 . TRBV7-9 TRBD1 TGTGCCAGCAGCCTCGACAGGGCTAGTTCACCCCTCCACTTT CASSLDRASSPLHF
TRBJ2-3 once TRBV6-2/TRBV6-3 . TGTGCCAGCTTAAAGGGACGGGACGTCGATACGCAGTATTTT CASLKGRDVDTQYF
TRBJ2-7 . TRBV5-6 . TGTGCCAGCAGCCGGGACGGTGGCTACGAGCAGTACTTC CASSRDGGYEQYF
TRBJ1-1 . TRBV4-1 . TGCGCCAGCAGCCAAGATTCGGGGTACACTGAAGCTTTCTTT CASSQDSGYTEAFF
TRBJ2-2 . TRBV29-1 TRBD1 TGCAGCGTTGAAGTCGGAGTCAGGGGGCAAATCGGGGAGCTGTTTTTT CSVEVGVRGQIGELFF
TRBJ1-2 . TRBV30 TRBD1 TGTGCCTTGGGACAGGATAACTATGGCTACACCTTC CALGQDNYGYTF
TRBJ1-1 . TRBV5-4 TRBD1 TGTGCCAGCAGCTCACTCTCAGGGGGCCCCACTGAAGCTTTCTTT CASSSLSGGPTEAFF
TRBJ1-2 . TRBV3-1 TRBD1 TGTGCCAGCAGCAAACCGGGACAGGGCTTCGATGGCTACACCTTC CASSKPGQGFDGYTF
TRBJ2-4 . TRBV3-1 . TGTGCCAGCAGCCCAAGTGCGGAGAGTATAGCCAAAAACATTCAGTACTTC CASSPSAESIAKNIQYF
TRBJ1-2 . TRBV6-1 . TGTGCCAGCATGGGGCAGACCAGCAACTATGGCTACACCTTC CASMGQTSNYGYTF
TRBJ1-5 . TRBV15 . TGTGCCACCAGCAGAGATGGCGGGGAGCCCCAGCATTTT CATSRDGGEPQHF
TRBJ2-5 . TRBV20-1 TRBD1 TGCAGTGCAACCGGGACAGGGAAAGAGACCCAGTACTTC CSATGTGKETQYF
TRBJ1-2 . TRBV27 TRBD1 TGTGCCAGCAGTTTATCCTGGACAGGGAACTATGGCTACACCTTC CASSLSWTGNYGYTF
TRBJ2-7 . TRBV25-1 . TGTGCCAGCAGTGATGCGGCCGTTGGGGACCACGAGCAGTACTTC CASSDAAVGDHEQYF
TRBJ1-4 . TRBV2 TRBD1 TGTGCCAGCAGTTTCGGGACAGTATATGAAAAACTGTTTTTT CASSFGTVYEKLFF
TRBJ2-1 . TRBV20-1 TRBD2 TGCAGTGCTGGGGACTGGCGGGGGAGTAATGAGCAGTTCTTC CSAGDWRGSNEQFF
TRBJ2-5 . TRBV29-1 . TGCAGCGTTGGCCCCCCCGGGGGACGGGGGGAGACCCAGTACTTC CSVGPPGGRGETQYF
TRBJ1-4 . TRBV20-1 TRBD1 TGCAGTGCTAGAAGGACAGGGGGCTCCCCTAATGAAAAACTGTTTTTT CSARRTGGSPNEKLFF
TRBJ2-3 few TRBV3-1 . TGTGCCAGCAGCCAAGCCGGGGCGGATACGCAGTATTTT CASSQAGADTQYF
TRBJ1-1 . TRBV5-1 . TGCGCCAGCAGATTTGGGCCGAACACTGAAGCTTTCTTT CASRFGPNTEAFF
TRBJ2-1 . TRBV5-1 TRBD1 TGCGCCAGCAGCCCGAAGGGACAGGGCTCCTACAATGAGCAGTTCTTC CASSPKGQGSYNEQFF
TRBJ2-5 . TRBV24-1 . TGTGCCACCAGTGATTACAAATTGGAGACCCAGTACTTC CATSDYKLETQYF